This T cell receptor beta chain appears in the sequencing data of a study of early T cells in non-severe SARS-CoV-2 infection. Study-wide background: Unsorted whole blood bulk RNA was sequenced, with unpaired chains. Notes on the study in general: The VDJdb matching leaned toward anti-spike CD8 responses and overlooked private and CD4 specificities.

V was cut by 2 bases and J by 0 bases, with 8 bases left in between. The CDR3 has 15 amino acids. Germline lookup yields CDR1 MNHEY and CDR2 SVGEGT. TCRdb reprocessed the 5' RACE reads with MiXCR, giving one entry per CDR3 protein. The sample lists 70,000 to 90,000 distinct CDR3 sequences, 12% seen once, with about 3% in the top ten. This clonotype was counted many times. Its specificity is not known. This TCR derives from an adult who was a healthcare worker with PCR-confirmed SARS-CoV-2 infection or an uninfected control (not recorded which). This chain uses TRBV6-2 or TRBV6-3 with TRBJ2-1, with unresolved D. Input material: whole blood. CDR3 protein: CASSYVGGSYNEQFF. The CDR3 DNA reads TGTGCCAGCAGTTACGTGGGCGGCTCCTACAATGAGCAGTTCTTC.